This entry lists 7 T cell receptor beta chains sequenced from one sample in a study of graft-versus-host responses after intestinal transplantation. Profiled with immunoSEQ multiplex PCR; TCRdb holds only in-frame clones, not every one. The sample contains some 76,000 clones, roughly 84% of which appear only once. No antigen has been identified for these receptors. The sequencing here drew on unstimulated CD8+ T cells sorted from spleen or lymph node cells, taken before transplant. These receptors originate from a human donor who was the organ donor for an intestinal transplant.

This clone was detected once. The genes are TRBV18 and TRBJ1-5, with 8 bases identical to TRBD1. The CDR3 is made up of 15 amino acids. Looked up from germline, CDR1 is KGHSH and CDR2 is LQKENI. V was clipped by 5 bases and J by 6 bases; unmatched bases: 9. CDR3 DNA sequence: TGTGCCAGCTCAGATCCGGACAGGGAGGCTCAGCCCCAGCATTTT. Translated, it gives CASSDPDREAQPQHF. The full variable domain, completed using reference TRBV18 and TRBJ1-5, is NAGVMQNPRHLVRRRGQEARLRCSPMKGHSHVYWYRQLPEEGLKFMVYLQKENIIDESGMPKERFSAEFPKEGPSILRIQQVVRGDSAAYFCASSDPDREAQPQHFGDGTRLSIL.

The V gene is TRBV13, the J gene TRBJ2-5; 13 bases are shared with TRBD2. CDR3 length equals 17 residues. Trimming removed 5 bases from V and 2 bases from J; junction bases left unmatched: 8. Germline V gene lookup returns CDR1 PRHDT and CDR2 FYEKMQ (reference sequence). CDR3 amino acids: CASSEGTSGVLQETQYF. In DNA, the CDR3 is TGTGCCAGCAGCGAGGGGACTAGCGGGGTCCTTCAAGAGACCCAGTACTTC.

CDR3: CASSEAWTGAVGTDTQYF. The CDR3 DNA sequence: TGTGCCAGCAGTGAAGCGTGGACAGGGGCCGTGGGCACAGATACGCAGTATTTT. The chain employs TRBV6-1 and TRBJ2-3; 9 nucleotides agree with TRBD1. The V segment lost 0 bases and the J segment 1 base; nucleotides outside the gene matches: 8. Germline assignment: CDR1 MNHNS and CDR2 SASEGT. This CDR3 contains 18 residues.

The CDR3 spells CASSFPGSVYEQYF. CDR3 nucleotide sequence: TGTGCCAGCAGTTTCCCGGGCTCGGTCTACGAGCAGTACTTC. The V and J genes are TRBV28 and TRBJ2-7; no clear D. V was shortened by 3 bases and J by 3 bases, with 12 bases between the two germline ends. The CDR3 loop spans 14 amino acids. Germline V gene sequence: CDR1 MDHEN, CDR2 SYDVKM.

This clone appeared a single time. The chain is built from TRBV7-9 and TRBJ2-3; no clear D gene. Germline V lookup: CDR1 SEHNR, CDR2 FQNEAQ (reference sequence). V was pared by 5 bases and J by 4 bases, with 16 bases between. The CDR3 is 15 residues long. The CDR3 spells CASSPREVVADTQYF. The CDR3 DNA sequence: TGTGCCAGCAGCCCCCGAGAGGTAGTGGCAGATACGCAGTATTTT.

V and J are TRBV11-2 and TRBJ1-1; TRBD1 might be the D (5 bases). There are 13 residues in the CDR3. V lost 4 bases, J lost 1 base, and 7 bases lay in between. CDR1 SGHAT and CDR2 FQNNGV come from the germline V gene. CDR3 sequence: CASSYGQNTEAFF. In DNA form, the CDR3 reads TGTGCCAGCAGCTATGGACAGAACACTGAAGCTTTCTTT.

The chain has TRBV6-5 and TRBJ2-5; D may be TRBD2 (6 bases). This CDR3 comprises 13 residues. Trimming removed 5 bases from V and 3 bases from J, with 10 bases in between. Germline V gives CDR1 MNHEY, CDR2 SVGAGI. CDR3 bases: TGTGCCAGCAGTGGTGGGGAGGAAGAGACCCAGTACTTC. Encoded protein: CASSGGEEETQYF.